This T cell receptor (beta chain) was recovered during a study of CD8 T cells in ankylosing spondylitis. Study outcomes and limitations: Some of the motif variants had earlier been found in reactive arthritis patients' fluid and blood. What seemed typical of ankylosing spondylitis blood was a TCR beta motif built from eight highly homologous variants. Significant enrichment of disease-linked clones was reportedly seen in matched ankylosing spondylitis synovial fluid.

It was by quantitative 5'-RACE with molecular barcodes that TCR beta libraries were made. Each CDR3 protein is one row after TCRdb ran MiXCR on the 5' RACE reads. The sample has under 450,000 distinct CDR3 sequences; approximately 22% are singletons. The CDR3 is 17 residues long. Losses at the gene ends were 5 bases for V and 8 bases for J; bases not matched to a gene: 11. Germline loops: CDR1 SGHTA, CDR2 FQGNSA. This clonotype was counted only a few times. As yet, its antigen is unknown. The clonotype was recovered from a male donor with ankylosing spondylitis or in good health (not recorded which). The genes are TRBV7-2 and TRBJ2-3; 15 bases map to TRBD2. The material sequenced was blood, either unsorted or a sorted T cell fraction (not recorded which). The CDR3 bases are TGTGCCAGCAGCCAAACCGGTTGGACTAGCGGGGGGGGTACGCAGTATTTT. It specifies CASSQTGWTSGGGTQYF.